Listed below are T cell receptor beta chains from one sample, sequenced in a study of patients and donors after allogeneic stem cell transplantation. TCRdb fed the RT-PCR reads into MiXCR, producing one record per CDR3 protein. This table has 95,000 to 120,000 distinct CDR3 sequences, roughly 35% appearing once. Sequences were obtained from blood, either unsorted or a sorted T cell fraction (not recorded which). The receptors originated from a human donor who was either an allogeneic HSCT recipient or a stem cell or donor lymphocyte infusion donor (not recorded which). It is not recorded whose cells these are; they may come from a transplant donor. Both conserved end residues are part of each CDR3. Fields, in order: J gene, D gene, V gene, clone size, CDR3 DNA, CDR3 protein. A D gene is named only where the DNA matches it firmly. Size is omitted from some rows. Given values are once, few, many or a class for expanded clones.

J gene: TRBJ2-7; D gene: TRBD2; V gene: TRBV28; clone size: .; CDR3 DNA: TGTGCCAGCAGTTTATGGACTAGCGGGAGCTACGAGCAGTACTTC; CDR3 protein: CASSLWTSGSYEQYF
J gene: TRBJ1-1; D gene: .; V gene: TRBV5-1; clone size: .; CDR3 DNA: TGCGCCAGCAGCTTAAGAACGTTTCGGACTGAAGCTTTCTTT; CDR3 protein: CASSLRTFRTEAFF
J gene: TRBJ2-1; D gene: .; V gene: TRBV29-1; clone size: few; CDR3 DNA: TGCAGCGTTGATCCGGAGAGTTGGACCAATGAGCAGTTCTTC; CDR3 protein: CSVDPESWTNEQFF
J gene: TRBJ2-4; D gene: .; V gene: TRBV15; clone size: .; CDR3 DNA: TGTGCCACCAGCAGAGAGGGTTTAGCCAAAAACATTCAGTACTTC; CDR3 protein: CATSREGLAKNIQYF
J gene: TRBJ1-6; D gene: TRBD1; V gene: TRBV4-3; clone size: few; CDR3 DNA: TGCGCCAGCAGCCAAACACAGGGGTCACCCCTCCACTTT; CDR3 protein: CASSQTQGSPLHF
J gene: TRBJ1-3; D gene: .; V gene: TRBV20-1; clone size: many; CDR3 DNA: TGCAGTGCCCCCTGGAGTTTTAGAAACACCATATATTTT; CDR3 protein: CSAPWSFRNTIYF
J gene: TRBJ2-3; D gene: .; V gene: TRBV6-2/TRBV6-3; clone size: .; CDR3 DNA: TGTGCCAGCAGTCTAACGGGAAATACGCAGTATTTT; CDR3 protein: CASSLTGNTQYF
J gene: TRBJ1-1; D gene: TRBD1; V gene: TRBV20-1; clone size: .; CDR3 DNA: TGCAGTGCTAGTAAGGACAGGGCCACTGAAGCTTTCTTT; CDR3 protein: CSASKDRATEAFF
J gene: TRBJ1-4; D gene: TRBD1; V gene: TRBV5-5; clone size: .; CDR3 DNA: TGTGCCAGCAGCTCGGGACAGGGGCGTGAAAAACTGTTTTTT; CDR3 protein: CASSSGQGREKLFF
J gene: TRBJ2-1; D gene: TRBD2; V gene: TRBV10-3; clone size: few; CDR3 DNA: TGTGCCATCAGTGGGACTAGCGACCCCTACAATGAGCAGTTCTTC; CDR3 protein: CAISGTSDPYNEQFF
J gene: TRBJ1-4; D gene: .; V gene: TRBV20-1; clone size: .; CDR3 DNA: TGCAGTGCTGGAGGCACTAATGAAAAACTGTTTTTT; CDR3 protein: CSAGGTNEKLFF
J gene: TRBJ2-1; D gene: .; V gene: TRBV20-1; clone size: few; CDR3 DNA: TGCAGTGCTCCCTATAGTGGGTACAATGAGCAGTTCTTC; CDR3 protein: CSAPYSGYNEQFF
J gene: TRBJ1-5; D gene: .; V gene: TRBV7-9; clone size: .; CDR3 DNA: TGTGCCAGCAGCCCCACTGGTCAGGGCAATCAGCCCCAGCATTTT; CDR3 protein: CASSPTGQGNQPQHF
J gene: TRBJ1-1; D gene: .; V gene: TRBV4-1; clone size: .; CDR3 DNA: TGCGCCAGCAGCCAAGATGGTCGGACAGCAAAAATCATGAACACTGAAGCTTTCTTT; CDR3 protein: CASSQDGRTAKIMNTEAFF
J gene: TRBJ1-4; D gene: TRBD1; V gene: TRBV7-9; clone size: .; CDR3 DNA: TGTGCCAGCAGCGAGACAGGGCTTGAAAAACTGTTTTTT; CDR3 protein: CASSETGLEKLFF
J gene: TRBJ1-5; D gene: .; V gene: TRBV28; clone size: .; CDR3 DNA: TGTGCCAGCAGTAAACAAGGCGATGGCAATCAGCCCCAGCATTTT; CDR3 protein: CASSKQGDGNQPQHF
J gene: TRBJ2-5; D gene: TRBD1; V gene: TRBV7-9; clone size: .; CDR3 DNA: TGTGCCAGCAGCCCTCTTGACAGGGTCCGGGAGACCCAGTACTTC; CDR3 protein: CASSPLDRVRETQYF
J gene: TRBJ2-7; D gene: .; V gene: TRBV10-3; clone size: few; CDR3 DNA: TGTGCCATCAGTGATCAACGGGACCCCTACGAGCAGTACTTC; CDR3 protein: CAISDQRDPYEQYF
J gene: TRBJ1-6; D gene: TRBD1; V gene: TRBV2; clone size: few; CDR3 DNA: TGTGCCAGCAGCGCAGGACAGGGGGCGTCTAATTCACCCCTCCACTTT; CDR3 protein: CASSAGQGASNSPLHF
J gene: TRBJ2-5; D gene: .; V gene: TRBV12-3/TRBV12-4; clone size: .; CDR3 DNA: TGTGCCAGCAGTTTAGACCACTTATCAGAGACCCAGTACTTC; CDR3 protein: CASSLDHLSETQYF
J gene: TRBJ1-5; D gene: .; V gene: TRBV12-3/TRBV12-4; clone size: few; CDR3 DNA: TGTGCCAGCAGTCCCCTCCCGAGCTCGAGCAATCAGCCCCAGCATTTT; CDR3 protein: CASSPLPSSSNQPQHF
J gene: TRBJ1-5; D gene: .; V gene: TRBV20-1; clone size: large; CDR3 DNA: TGCAGTGCCACGCAGGGTACTAGTCAGCCCCAGCATTTT; CDR3 protein: CSATQGTSQPQHF
J gene: TRBJ2-3; D gene: .; V gene: TRBV6-2/TRBV6-3; clone size: .; CDR3 DNA: TGTGCCAGCAGCCGCACTCGGGGGATCCCAGATACGCAGTATTTT; CDR3 protein: CASSRTRGIPDTQYF